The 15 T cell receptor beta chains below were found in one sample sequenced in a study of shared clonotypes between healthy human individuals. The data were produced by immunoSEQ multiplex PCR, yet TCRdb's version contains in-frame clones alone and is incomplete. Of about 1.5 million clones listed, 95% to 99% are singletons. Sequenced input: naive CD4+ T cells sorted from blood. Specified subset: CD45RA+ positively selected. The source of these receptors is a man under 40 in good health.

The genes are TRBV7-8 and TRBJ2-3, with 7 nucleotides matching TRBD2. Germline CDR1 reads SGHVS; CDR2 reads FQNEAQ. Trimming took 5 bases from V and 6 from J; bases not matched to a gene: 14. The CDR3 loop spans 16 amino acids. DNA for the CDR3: TGTGCCAGCAGCCTTGGAGGGACTATGGTAACGGATACGCAGTATTTT. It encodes CASSLGGTMVTDTQYF.

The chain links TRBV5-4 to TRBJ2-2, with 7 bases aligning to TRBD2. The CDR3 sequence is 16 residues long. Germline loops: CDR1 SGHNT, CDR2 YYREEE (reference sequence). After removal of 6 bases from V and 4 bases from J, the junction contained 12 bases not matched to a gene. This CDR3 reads CASTARSGKVTGELFF. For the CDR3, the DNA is TGTGCCAGCACTGCCAGGAGCGGGAAAGTCACCGGGGAGCTGTTTTTT.

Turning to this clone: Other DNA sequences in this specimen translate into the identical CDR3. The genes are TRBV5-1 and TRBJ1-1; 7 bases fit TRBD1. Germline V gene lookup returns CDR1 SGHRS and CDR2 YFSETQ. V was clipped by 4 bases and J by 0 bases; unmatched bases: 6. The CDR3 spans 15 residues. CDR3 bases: TGCGCCAGCAGCCCCCGACAGGGCGTGAACACTGAAGCTTTCTTT. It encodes CASSPRQGVNTEAFF.

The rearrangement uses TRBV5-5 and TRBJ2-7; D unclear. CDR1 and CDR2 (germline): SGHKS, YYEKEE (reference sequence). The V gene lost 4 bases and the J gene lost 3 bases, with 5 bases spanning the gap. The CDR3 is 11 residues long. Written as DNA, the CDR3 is TGTGCCAGCAGCGAGATCTACGAGCAGTACTTC. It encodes CASSEIYEQYF.

CDR3: CASSSMSGSRETQYF. The CDR3, as DNA: TGCGCCAGCAGCTCAATGAGCGGGAGTCGGGAGACCCAGTACTTC. This rearrangement joins TRBV5-1 to TRBJ2-5, with 8 bases fitting TRBD2. CDR3 length equals 15 residues. Germline CDR1 reads SGHRS; CDR2 reads YFSETQ. V dropped 3 bases and J dropped 5; count of bases not matched to a gene: 9.

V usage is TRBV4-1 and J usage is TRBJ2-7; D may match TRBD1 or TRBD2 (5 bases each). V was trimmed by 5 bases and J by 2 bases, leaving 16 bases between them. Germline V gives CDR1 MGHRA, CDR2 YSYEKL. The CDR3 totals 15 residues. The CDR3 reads CASSIGPTGPYEQYF. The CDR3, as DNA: TGCGCCAGCAGCATAGGTCCTACGGGGCCCTACGAGCAGTACTTC.

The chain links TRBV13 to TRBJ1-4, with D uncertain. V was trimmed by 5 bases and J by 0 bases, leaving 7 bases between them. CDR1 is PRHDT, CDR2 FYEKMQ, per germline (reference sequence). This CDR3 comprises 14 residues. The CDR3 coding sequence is TGTGCCAGCAGCCAAACCCCAACTAATGAAAAACTGTTTTTT. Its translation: CASSQTPTNEKLFF.

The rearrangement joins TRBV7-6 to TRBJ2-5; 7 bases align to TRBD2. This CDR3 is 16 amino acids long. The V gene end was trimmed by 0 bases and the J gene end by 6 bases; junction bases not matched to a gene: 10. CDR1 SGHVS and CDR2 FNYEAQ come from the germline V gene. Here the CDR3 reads CASSLAPSGIGKTQYF. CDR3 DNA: TGTGCCAGCAGCTTAGCGCCCAGCGGGATTGGAAAGACCCAGTACTTC.

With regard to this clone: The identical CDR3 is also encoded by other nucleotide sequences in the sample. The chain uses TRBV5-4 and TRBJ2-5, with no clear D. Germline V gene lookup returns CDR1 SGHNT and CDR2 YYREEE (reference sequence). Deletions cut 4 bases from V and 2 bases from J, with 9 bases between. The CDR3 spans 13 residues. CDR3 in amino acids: CASSLTAQETQYF. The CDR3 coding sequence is TGTGCCAGCAGCCTGACCGCACAAGAGACCCAGTACTTC.

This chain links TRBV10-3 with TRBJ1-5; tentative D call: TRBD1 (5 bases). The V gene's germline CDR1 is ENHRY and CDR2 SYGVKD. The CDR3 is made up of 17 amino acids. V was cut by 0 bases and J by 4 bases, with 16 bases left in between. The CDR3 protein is CAISESAEQGGNQPQHF. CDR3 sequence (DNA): TGTGCCATCAGTGAGTCTGCGGAGCAGGGTGGTAATCAGCCCCAGCATTTT.

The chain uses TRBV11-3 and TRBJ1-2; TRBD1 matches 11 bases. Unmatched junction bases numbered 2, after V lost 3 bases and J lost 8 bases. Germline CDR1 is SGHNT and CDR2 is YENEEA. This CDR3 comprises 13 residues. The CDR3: CASSLDRGRGYTF. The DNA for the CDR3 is TGTGCCAGCAGCTTGGACAGGGGGCGAGGCTACACCTTC.

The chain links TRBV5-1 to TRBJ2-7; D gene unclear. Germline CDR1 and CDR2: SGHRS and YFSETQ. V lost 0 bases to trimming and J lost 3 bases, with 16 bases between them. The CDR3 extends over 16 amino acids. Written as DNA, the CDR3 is TGCGCCAGCAGCTTGGAACCGCCAGGAATCCTCTACGAGCAGTACTTC. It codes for CASSLEPPGILYEQYF.

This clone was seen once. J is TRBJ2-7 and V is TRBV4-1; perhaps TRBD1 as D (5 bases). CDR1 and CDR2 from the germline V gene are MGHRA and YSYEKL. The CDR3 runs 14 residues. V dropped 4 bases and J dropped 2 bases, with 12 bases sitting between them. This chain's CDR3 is CASSLYRQPYEQYF. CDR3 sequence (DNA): TGCGCCAGCAGCCTTTATCGACAGCCCTACGAGCAGTACTTC.

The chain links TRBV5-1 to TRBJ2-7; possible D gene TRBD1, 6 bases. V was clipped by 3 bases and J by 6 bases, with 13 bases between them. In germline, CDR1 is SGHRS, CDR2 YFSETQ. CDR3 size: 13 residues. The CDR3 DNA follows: TGCGCCAGCAGCTCAGATTCAGGGGCCGAGCAGTACTTC. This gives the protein CASSSDSGAEQYF.

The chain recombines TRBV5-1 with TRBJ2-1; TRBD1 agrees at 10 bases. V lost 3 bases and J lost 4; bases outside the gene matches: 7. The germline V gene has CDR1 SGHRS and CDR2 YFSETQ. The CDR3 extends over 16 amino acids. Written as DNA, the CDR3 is TGCGCCAGCAGCTGGGACCGGGACAGGGGTTACAATGAGCAGTTCTTC. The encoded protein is CASSWDRDRGYNEQFF.